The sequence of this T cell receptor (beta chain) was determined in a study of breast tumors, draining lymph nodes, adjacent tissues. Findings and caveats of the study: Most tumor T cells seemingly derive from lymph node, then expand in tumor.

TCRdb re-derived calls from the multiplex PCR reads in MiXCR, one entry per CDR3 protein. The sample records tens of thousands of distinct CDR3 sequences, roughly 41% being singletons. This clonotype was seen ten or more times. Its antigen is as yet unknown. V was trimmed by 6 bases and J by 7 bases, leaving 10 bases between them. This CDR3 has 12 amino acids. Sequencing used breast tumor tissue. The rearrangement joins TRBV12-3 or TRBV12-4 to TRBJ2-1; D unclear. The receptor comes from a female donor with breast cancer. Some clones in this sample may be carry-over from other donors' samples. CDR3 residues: CASSLIENEQFF. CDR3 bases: TGTGCCAGCAGCTTAATAGAGAATGAGCAGTTCTTC.